The 24 T cell receptor beta chains below come from one sample, sequenced in a study of OX40 agonist ivuxolimab in advanced cancers. Libraries were made using the immunoSEQ multiplex PCR assay. TCRdb retrieved this table from immuneACCESS and kept in-frame rearrangements only. Not all clones are present; in checked studies, unresolved V genes account for under half, and no reason is known for the remainder. The sample contains 70,000 to 90,000 clones, roughly 90% of them found a single time. The ten largest clonotypes hold 0.35% to 0.45% of the sample. The source was CD4+ or CD8+ T cells sorted from blood, collected in a trial of the OX40 agonist ivuxolimab. The receptors were gathered from an adult with an advanced solid tumor such as melanoma, head and neck, liver or kidney cancer.

The chain joins TRBV6-1 to TRBJ2-7, with D maybe TRBD2 (6 bases). The CDR3 runs 14 residues. The germline V and J ends were trimmed by 9 bases and 2 bases, with 17 bases remaining between them. Germline values: CDR1 MNHNS, CDR2 SASEGT. The CDR3 protein is CASPRLGGTYEQYF. In DNA form, the CDR3 reads TGTGCCAGTCCCCGACTAGGAGGGACCTACGAGCAGTACTTC.

This clone was observed once. Germline is not matched at one junction end, which may reflect a read error. The chain employs TRBV7-2 and TRBJ2-7; unclear D gene. This CDR3 contains 12 residues. Germline V gene lookup returns CDR1 SGHTA and CDR2 FQGNSA. CDR3 coding DNA: TGTGCCAGCACCTTACCCCCTCACGAGCAGTACTTC. Protein: CASTLPPHEQYF.

The chain combines TRBV6-1 with TRBJ2-1, with 10 nucleotides matching TRBD1. The CDR3 consists of 14 residues. Germline V gene lookup returns CDR1 MNHNS and CDR2 SASEGT. Trimming at V came to 6 bases and at J to 14 bases, leaving 13 bases not matched to a gene. In DNA, the CDR3 is TGTGCCAGCAGGCCGGGACAGGGGACGAAGGGGGAGTTCTTC. This translates into CASRPGQGTKGEFF.

A few counts support this clone. This rearrangement joins TRBV19 to TRBJ2-5, with a weak D call TRBD2 (6 bases). V was cut by 5 bases and J by 3 bases, with 19 bases left in between. The CDR3 consists of 16 residues. CDR1 LNHDA and CDR2 SQIVND come from the germline V gene (reference sequence). CDR3 coding DNA: TGTGCCAGTAGTCAATCCGGGAAAGGAGGGGAAGAGACCCAGTACTTC. It specifies CASSQSGKGGEETQYF.

This chain joins TRBV9 and TRBJ2-2; 11 bases match TRBD2. The CDR3 contains 16 residues. The V gene's germline CDR1 is SGDLS and CDR2 YYNGEE. V gave up 0 bases and J gave up 6 bases; unmatched junction bases: 4. The CDR3 coding sequence is TGTGCCAGCAGCGTAGACTTAGCGGGAGGGGCCGGGGAGCTGTTTTTT. As protein: CASSVDLAGGAGELFF.

This clone was seen a single time. This rearrangement joins TRBV5-1 to TRBJ2-1, with 8 nucleotides matching TRBD1. Germline-derived CDR1 and CDR2 are SGHRS and YFSETQ. Trimming took 0 bases from V and 7 from J; bases not matched to a gene: 9. This CDR3 spans 16 amino acids. The DNA of the CDR3 is TGCGCCAGCAGCTTGGAAGGCAGGGGGCTGACGAATGAGCAGTTCTTC. It specifies CASSLEGRGLTNEQFF.

This chain connects TRBV4-3 to TRBJ1-2; tentatively, D is TRBD1 (6 bases). The ends were cut back, 2 bases at V and 5 bases at J, with 15 bases in the middle. Per the germline V gene, CDR1 is LGHNA and CDR2 is YSLEER. The CDR3 runs to 15 residues. The CDR3 loop is CASSQLAGEAYGYTF. CDR3 sequence (DNA): TGCGCCAGCAGCCAACTCGCAGGGGAAGCGTATGGCTACACCTTC.

The chain is built from TRBV4-1 and TRBJ1-3; D is ambiguous. CDR3 length: 15 amino acids. Germline V gene lookup returns CDR1 MGHRA and CDR2 YSYEKL. V was cut by 5 bases and J by 0 bases, with 11 bases left in between. The CDR3 sequence: CASSSGFNSGNTIYF. The CDR3 DNA reads TGCGCCAGCAGCTCCGGGTTCAACTCTGGAAACACCATATATTTT.

The chain couples TRBV5-6 to TRBJ2-7; D uncertain. The CDR3 loop spans 12 amino acids. V lost 3 bases to trimming and J lost 7 bases, with 11 bases between them. Germline lookup yields CDR1 SGHDT and CDR2 YYEEEE. The CDR3 protein is CASSSGPWEQYF. The CDR3 DNA is TGTGCCAGCAGCTCCGGCCCTTGGGAGCAGTACTTC. Variable domain in full (rest from reference TRBV5-6 and TRBJ2-7): DAGVTQSPTHLIKTRGQQVTLRCSPKSGHDTVSWYQQALGQGPQFIFQYYEEEERQRGNFPDRFSGHQFPNYSSELNVNALLLGDSALYLCASSSGPWEQYFGPGTRLTVT.

This rearrangement joins TRBV9 to TRBJ2-7, with 13 bases lining up with TRBD2. With V trimmed by 4 bases and J by 6 bases, 7 bases remained unmatched. The CDR3 consists of 15 residues. The V gene's germline CDR1 is SGDLS and CDR2 YYNGEE. The CDR3 DNA sequence: TGTGCCAGCAGCCCCGGACTAGCGGGAGAAGGCGAGCAGTACTTC. Amino acids: CASSPGLAGEGEQYF.

CDR3 DNA: TGTGCCATCAGTGAGACCAGGGGGGAACTCGAGCAGTACTTC. As protein: CAISETRGELEQYF. V and J are TRBV10-3 and TRBJ2-7; perhaps TRBD1 as D (7 bases). CDR1 and CDR2 from the germline V gene are ENHRY and SYGVKD. The CDR3 contains 14 residues. Deletions cut 2 bases from V and 6 bases from J, with 14 bases between.

On this clone: Other DNA sequences from this sample encode an identical CDR3 as well. The chain links TRBV7-2 to TRBJ2-2; no clear D. Germline lookup yields CDR1 SGHTA and CDR2 FQGNSA. The V gene lost 5 bases and the J gene lost 3 bases, with 4 bases spanning the gap. The CDR3 is 12 amino acids. CDR3: CASSPYTGELFF. The CDR3 nucleotides read TGTGCCAGCAGCCCCTACACCGGGGAGCTGTTTTTT.

This chain connects TRBV28 to TRBJ1-5; D unclear. The CDR3 extends over 16 amino acids. V lost 5 bases, J lost 0 bases, and 14 bases lay in between. The germline V gene encodes CDR1 MDHEN and CDR2 SYDVKM. The CDR3 region has the DNA TGTGCCAGCAGTGGAGGGATCTTCCGTAGCAATCAGCCCCAGCATTTT. Translation: CASSGGIFRSNQPQHF. Variable domain in full (rest from reference TRBV28 and TRBJ1-5): DVKVTQSSRYLVKRTGEKVFLECVQDMDHENMFWYRQDPGLGLRLIYFSYDVKMKEKGDIPEGYSVSREKKERFSLILESASTNQTSMYLCASSGGIFRSNQPQHFGDGTRLSIL.

The J gene is TRBJ2-7, the V gene TRBV19; D perhaps matches TRBD1 (5 bases). The CDR3 runs 15 residues. V dropped 3 bases and J dropped 5 bases, with 17 bases sitting between them. Germline assignment: CDR1 LNHDA and CDR2 SQIVND (reference sequence). The CDR3 DNA is TGTGCCAGTAGTATTTCCCTACAGGAGTCCCACGAGCAGTACTTC. Protein product: CASSISLQESHEQYF.

The V and J genes are TRBV2 and TRBJ1-2, with a possible D match to TRBD1 (5 bases). Trimming removed 1 base from V and 3 bases from J, with 12 bases in between. The CDR3 length is 15 residues. CDR1 is SNHLY, CDR2 FYNNEI, per germline. The DNA of the CDR3 is TGTGCCAGCAGTGAAGGGCAGGGAAGTTACTATGGCTACACCTTC. The encoded protein is CASSEGQGSYYGYTF.

This chain joins TRBV27 and TRBJ2-2; D perhaps matches TRBD2 (6 bases). This CDR3 has 15 residues. The germline V gene encodes CDR1 MNHEY and CDR2 SMNVEV (reference sequence). With 3 bases removed from V and 3 bases from J, the gap between germline ends came to 11 bases. The CDR3 spells CASSFRDWDTGELFF. The CDR3 bases are TGTGCCAGCAGTTTCCGGGACTGGGACACCGGGGAGCTGTTTTTT.

The chain joins TRBV18 to TRBJ1-5; D is possibly TRBD1 (5 bases). CDR3 length: 15 amino acids. V was trimmed by 4 bases and J by 5 bases, leaving 15 bases between them. The germline V gene has CDR1 KGHSH and CDR2 LQKENI. The DNA for the CDR3 is TGTGCCAGCTCACTAACGTCGGGGGGTGATCAGCCCCAGCATTTT. Translating gives CASSLTSGGDQPQHF.

This clone was counted only a few times. The chain combines TRBV27 with TRBJ1-1, with D perhaps matching TRBD1 (5 bases). The CDR3 loop spans 16 amino acids. Trimming took 0 bases from V and 0 from J, leaving 11 bases between them. Germline values: CDR1 MNHEY, CDR2 SMNVEV (reference sequence). This CDR3 reads CASSLSRGSVNTEAFF. The CDR3 nucleotides are TGTGCCAGCAGTTTATCGAGGGGCAGTGTGAACACTGAAGCTTTCTTT.

This clone was seen once. The chain recombines TRBV15 with TRBJ2-2, with D tentatively TRBD1 (6 bases). CDR1 LNHNV and CDR2 YYDKDF come from the germline V gene (reference sequence). This CDR3 is 16 amino acids long. Trimming stripped 3 bases from V and 1 base from J, with 12 bases between. CDR3 loop: CATSREPGQNTGELFF. The DNA of the CDR3 is TGTGCCACCAGCAGGGAACCGGGACAGAACACCGGGGAGCTGTTTTTT.

The chain carries TRBV28 and TRBJ2-3; the D gene is possibly TRBD2 (5 bases). The CDR3 runs to 13 residues. From germline, CDR1 is MDHEN and CDR2 SYDVKM. Trimming shortened V by 6 bases and J by 3 bases, and 10 bases separated the two germline ends. The CDR3 spells CASRGSGTDTQYF. The CDR3 nucleotides are TGTGCCAGCAGGGGGTCGGGGACAGATACGCAGTATTTT.

The chain couples TRBV7-2 to TRBJ2-7, with unresolved D. V was trimmed by 5 bases and J by 2 bases, leaving 7 bases between them. CDR1 is SGHTA, CDR2 FQGNSA, per germline. The CDR3 runs 12 residues. The CDR3 DNA is TGTGCCAGCAGCCTCTACCCCTACGAGCAGTACTTC. Translation gives CASSLYPYEQYF.

The J gene is TRBJ2-1, the V gene TRBV4-1; D call uncertain. The CDR3 is 15 amino acids. Trimming pared 0 bases from V and 4 bases from J, leaving 10 bases between. The germline gives CDR1 MGHRA, CDR2 YSYEKL. In DNA form, the CDR3 reads TGCGCCAGCAGCCAAGACGGCTTCGGGTACAATGAGCAGTTCTTC. Residues: CASSQDGFGYNEQFF.

The chain recombines TRBV30 with TRBJ2-4; TRBD2 might be the D (6 bases). Trimming stripped 1 base from V and 6 bases from J, with 13 bases between. The CDR3 extends over 14 amino acids. Germline CDR1 GTSNPN, CDR2 SVGIG (reference sequence). The chain's CDR3 is CAWSATSSINIQYF. Written as DNA, the CDR3 is TGTGCCTGGAGTGCGACTAGTTCCATAAACATTCAGTACTTC.

The gene calls are TRBV10-1 and TRBJ2-2, with 8 bases matching TRBD1. After removal of 4 bases from V and 4 bases from J, the junction contained 2 bases not matched to a gene. The germline gives CDR1 WNHNN, CDR2 SYGVQD (reference sequence). The CDR3 is 14 residues long. CDR3 in amino acids: CASSGTGTTGELFF. The CDR3 region has the DNA TGCGCCAGCAGTGGGACAGGGACCACCGGGGAGCTGTTTTTT.